Below are 16 T cell receptor beta chains sequenced from a single sample in a study of cytomegalovirus exposure and HLA in healthy donors. The PCR used 60 Vbeta and 13 Jbeta primers. TCRdb's copy holds only in-frame clones and misses some; the assay was immunoSEQ multiplex PCR. The sample holds about 130,000 clones; over 60% are singletons and the top ten take under 5%. The specimen sequenced was PBMCs. All receptors come from a male donor in good health and CMV-seropositive.

This chain joins TRBV23-1 and TRBJ1-4; 10 bases fit TRBD1. TRBV23-1 is identified as an open reading frame with a role that is uncertain. This CDR3 has 15 residues. The ends lost 6 bases at V and 4 bases at J; junction bases unmatched: 5. The CDR3 sequence: CASSDGTGVNEKLFF. The CDR3 DNA follows: TGCGCCAGCAGCGACGGGACAGGGGTTAATGAAAAACTGTTTTTT.

V is TRBV27 and J is TRBJ2-1; 11 nucleotides match TRBD1. Germline V gene lookup returns CDR1 MNHEY and CDR2 SMNVEV (reference sequence). This CDR3 region has 15 residues. Trimming at V came to 6 bases and at J to 9 bases, leaving 10 bases not matched to a gene. In nucleotides, the CDR3 is TGTGCCAGCAGCTTTTCGGACAGGGGGCGGAGTGAGCAGTTCTTC. Translating it yields CASSFSDRGRSEQFF.

This chain connects TRBV10-3 to TRBJ2-1, with a possible D match to TRBD1 (5 bases). The germline V and J ends were trimmed by 10 bases and 3 bases, with 13 bases remaining between them. The germline V gene has CDR1 ENHRY and CDR2 SYGVKD. CDR3 length equals 13 residues. CDR3 sequence reads: CATRTMSYNEQFF. In DNA form, the CDR3 reads TGTGCCACCCGGACAATGAGCTACAATGAGCAGTTCTTC.

Remarks on this clone: Relative to the germline gene, one junction end is altered; a read error may explain this. This rearrangement joins TRBV2 to TRBJ2-4; possibly TRBD2 for D (5 bases). Germline-derived CDR1 and CDR2 are SNHLY and FYNNEI. The CDR3 is 11 amino acids. CDR3 coding DNA: TGTGCCAGCTTAGCGCTGAACAGTCAGTACTTC. This codes for CASLALNSQYF.

This sequence joins TRBV18 and TRBJ1-5, with 8 nucleotides matching TRBD1. CDR3 length: 14 residues. The germline V gene has CDR1 KGHSH and CDR2 LQKENI. With V trimmed by 6 bases and J by 7 bases, 8 bases remained unmatched. DNA of the CDR3: TGTGCCAGCTCTTTAGACAGGGGTGGGCAGCCCCAGCATTTT. Its protein product is CASSLDRGGQPQHF.

V is TRBV29-1 and J is TRBJ2-1; 9 bases are a match to TRBD2. Germline values: CDR1 SQVTM, CDR2 ANQGSEA. J lost 9 bases, V lost 7 bases, and 16 bases had no gene match. CDR3 length: 15 amino acids. CDR3 coding DNA: TGCAGCGCCGTCTTGGGTGGCGGGAGGGCCAGTGAGCAGTTCTTC. Encoded protein: CSAVLGGGRASEQFF.

The chain couples TRBV4-2 to TRBJ2-3; D is unclear. Germline V lookup: CDR1 LGHNA, CDR2 YNFKEQ. Trimming removed 0 bases from V and 4 bases from J, with 5 bases in between. The CDR3 is 13 amino acids. CDR3 sequence reads: CASSQDVADTQYF. Here the CDR3 DNA reads TGTGCCAGCAGCCAAGATGTCGCAGATACGCAGTATTTT.

V gene TRBV29-1 combines with J gene TRBJ2-7; 8 bases agree with TRBD2. With V trimmed by 5 bases and J by 2 bases, 17 bases remained unmatched. The germline CDR1 and CDR2 sequences are SQVTM and ANQGSEA. The CDR3 totals 17 residues. The CDR3 bases are TGCAGCGTTTCCTCGGGAGGGGCCGCCCTAGACCCCTACGAGCAGTACTTC. It is translated as CSVSSGGAALDPYEQYF.

This clone has just a few counts. The junction differs from germline at one of its ends, possibly a read error. This sample also contains other DNA sequences that code for the same CDR3. The rearrangement joins TRBV6-1 to TRBJ2-5; D possibly corresponds to TRBD2 (7 bases). This CDR3 is built from 15 residues. Per germline, CDR1 MNHNS and CDR2 SASEGT. The CDR3: CASSEGGGTQETQYF. The DNA for the CDR3 is TGTGCTAGCAGTGAGGGGGGGGGCACCCAAGAGACCCAGTACTTC.

The V gene is TRBV7-2, the J gene TRBJ2-5; 12 bases are shared with TRBD2. This CDR3 spans 16 amino acids. With 5 bases clipped from V and 5 bases from J, the junction kept 9 bases outside the gene matches. Germline loops: CDR1 SGHTA, CDR2 FQGNSA. The CDR3 region has the DNA TGTGCCAGCAGCCTGAGACTAGCGGGGGCCCAGGAGACCCAGTACTTC. The encoded protein is CASSLRLAGAQETQYF.

This chain joins TRBV5-1 and TRBJ2-1; 9 nucleotides align to TRBD1. Trimming took 4 bases from V and 2 from J; bases not matched to a gene: 10. The CDR3 is 17 amino acids. Germline V gene sequence: CDR1 SGHRS, CDR2 YFSETQ. CDR3 protein: CASSAGTGSEAYNEQFF. DNA of the CDR3: TGCGCCAGCAGCGCTGGGACAGGGAGTGAAGCCTACAATGAGCAGTTCTTC.

This chain joins TRBV2 and TRBJ2-2, with 8 bases aligning to TRBD1. The ends lost 8 bases at V and 3 bases at J; junction bases unmatched: 5. From germline, CDR1 is SNHLY and CDR2 FYNNEI. This CDR3 spans 14 amino acids. The CDR3 protein is CASRRDRYTGELFF. DNA of the CDR3: TGTGCCAGCCGACGGGACAGGTACACCGGGGAGCTGTTTTTT.

As regards this clone: The germline gene is not matched at one end of the junction; a read error may be the cause. V usage is TRBV30 and J usage is TRBJ1-2, with 8 bases identical to TRBD1. This CDR3 is 14 amino acids long. Germline assignment: CDR1 GTSNPN and CDR2 SVGIG (reference sequence). The CDR3 reads CAWSGGTGVHGLVF. The CDR3 bases are TGTGCCTGGAGTGGAGGGACAGGAGTCCATGGTTTGGTCTTC.

This clone was recorded only once. The V and J genes are TRBV30 and TRBJ1-2; D call uncertain. Germline assignment: CDR1 GTSNPN and CDR2 SVGIG (reference sequence). The CDR3 is 13 residues long. V gave up 2 bases and J gave up 8 bases, with 15 bases separating them. CDR3 sequence (DNA): TGTGCCTGGAGTACCAGGTCCGGAGGGGGCTACACCTTC. Amino acid sequence: CAWSTRSGGGYTF.

This clone is a singleton in its sample. The V and J genes are TRBV27 and TRBJ2-2; TRBD1 aligns across 8 bases. The germline gives CDR1 MNHEY, CDR2 SMNVEV (reference sequence). This CDR3 contains 14 residues. V dropped 9 bases and J dropped 2; count of bases not matched to a gene: 5. DNA of the CDR3: TGTGCCAGTAACAGGGGGGAAAACACCGGGGAGCTGTTTTTT. Its protein product is CASNRGENTGELFF.

The J gene is TRBJ2-4, the V gene TRBV19, with D tentatively TRBD1 (6 bases). V lost 6 bases to trimming and J lost 0 bases, with 15 bases between them. The germline V gene has CDR1 LNHDA and CDR2 SQIVND (reference sequence). The length of the CDR3 is 16 residues. CDR3 residues: CASSPKTGLAKNIQYF. As DNA, the CDR3 is TGTGCCAGTAGCCCTAAGACAGGTTTAGCCAAAAACATTCAGTACTTC.